This TCR beta chain was identified during a study of CD8 T cells in Susac syndrome. The healthy controls were matched to patients by age and sex. The TEMRA cells underwent FACS enrichment, while the CD8+ and CD4+ T cells underwent negative isolation. Looked up from germline, CDR1 is MGHDK and CDR2 is SYGVNS. The CDR3 is 14 residues long. The J segment lost 5 bases and the V segment lost 7 bases, leaving 10 bases of the junction unmatched. Reverse transcription of roughly 0.45 to 1 ug RNA used random hexamers. TCRdb re-analysed the immunoSEQ multiplex PCR reads in MiXCR, keeping a single row per CDR3 protein. The top ten clones hold more than 0.1% of a sample with some 180,000 distinct CDR3 sequences, approximately 95% of them seen once.

The chain is built from TRBV25-1 and TRBJ2-5; TRBD2 aligns across 7 bases. Specimen: CD4+ T cells from PBMCs. The origin of this receptor is a human donor in good health. The CDR3 DNA follows: TGTGCCAGCAAGCGGTCGGTGGGAGGGGAGACCCAGTACTTC. The encoded protein is CASKRSVGGETQYF.